Listed here are 3 T cell receptor beta chains from one sample, sequenced in a study of cytomegalovirus exposure and HLA in healthy donors. A multiplex PCR was run with 60 Vbeta primers and 13 Jbeta primers. TCRdb's table, derived via immunoSEQ multiplex PCR, lists solely in-frame clones and lacks some. The sample records roughly 140,000 clones, 82% being singletons. The specimen sequenced was PBMCs. These receptors all come from a male donor in good health and CMV-seronegative.

This chain joins TRBV27 and TRBJ1-4, with 7 bases that match TRBD1. Germline V CDR1 and CDR2: MNHEY, SMNVEV (reference sequence). J was trimmed by 8 bases and V by 5 bases; bases with no gene match: 5. This CDR3 contains 13 residues. The DNA of the CDR3 is TGTGCCAGCAGTGCCCGGACAGGCGAAAAACTGTTTTTT. This translates into CASSARTGEKLFF.

The CDR3 is CAIAGTVIPYEQYF. CDR3 bases: TGTGCCATCGCAGGGACAGTAATACCCTACGAGCAGTACTTC. V usage is TRBV10-3 and J usage is TRBJ2-7; TRBD1 matches at 7 bases. The CDR3 is 14 residues long. Unmatched junction bases numbered 9, after V lost 8 bases and J lost 2 bases. The germline V gene encodes CDR1 ENHRY and CDR2 SYGVKD.

The J gene is TRBJ2-2, the V gene TRBV9; 8 positions match TRBD1. The germline V gene has CDR1 SGDLS and CDR2 YYNGEE. The CDR3 is 15 residues long. The junction had 6 bases not matched to a gene; V was cut back by 2 bases and J by 6 bases. DNA of the CDR3: TGTGCCAGCAGCGTCTCTCAGGGGGCGGCCGGGGAGCTGTTTTTT. This sequence encodes CASSVSQGAAGELFF. Looking up the rest from reference TRBV9 and TRBJ2-2 gives the full variable domain: DSGVTQTPKHLITATGQRVTLRCSPRSGDLSVYWYQQSLDQGLQFLIQYYNGEERAKGNILERFSAQQFPDLHSELNLSSLELGDSALYFCASSVSQGAAGELFFGEGSRLTVL.